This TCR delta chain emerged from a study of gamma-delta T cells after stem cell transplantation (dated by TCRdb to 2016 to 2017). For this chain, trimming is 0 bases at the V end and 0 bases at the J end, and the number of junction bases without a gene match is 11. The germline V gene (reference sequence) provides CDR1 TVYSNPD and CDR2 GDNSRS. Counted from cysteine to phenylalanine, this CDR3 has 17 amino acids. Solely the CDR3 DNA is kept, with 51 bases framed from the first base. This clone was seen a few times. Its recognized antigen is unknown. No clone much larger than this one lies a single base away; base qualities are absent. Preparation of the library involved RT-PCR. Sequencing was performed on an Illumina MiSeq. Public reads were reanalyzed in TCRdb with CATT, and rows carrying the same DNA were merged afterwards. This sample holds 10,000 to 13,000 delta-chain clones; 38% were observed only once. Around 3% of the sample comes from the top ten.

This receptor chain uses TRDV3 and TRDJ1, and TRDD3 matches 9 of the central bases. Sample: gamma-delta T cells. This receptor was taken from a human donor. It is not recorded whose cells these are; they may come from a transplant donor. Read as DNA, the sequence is TGTGCCTTTAGATCTGACTGGGGGACCCTGTACACCGATAAACTCATCTTT. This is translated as CAFRSDWGTLYTDKLIF.